The clone carrying this T cell receptor (beta chain) was seen a handful of times. Data came from immunoSEQ multiplex PCR; TCRdb stores just in-frame clones and leaves some out. The table has over 150,000 clones, roughly 82% seen once. Recruitment covered about two dozen US areas and drew participants whose ages spanned about 18 to 90 years. Recovered status in Cohort 3 required two negative PCRs, clearance, or symptom resolution. The data were obtained in a study of blood T cell repertoires in COVID-19. Germline loops: CDR1 LNHDA, CDR2 SQIVND (reference sequence). With 3 bases removed from V and 7 bases from J, the gap between germline ends came to 9 bases. The CDR3 covers 12 residues.

Source material: PBMCs or T cells enriched from blood (not recorded which). The source of this sequence is a man in his forties or fifties who had recovered from COVID-19. The V call is TRBV19, the J call TRBJ1-2; D is unclear. The CDR3: CASSIRFAGYTF. The CDR3 coding sequence is TGTGCCAGTAGTATCCGGTTTGCTGGCTACACCTTC.